Here is one T cell receptor (beta chain) with its context. The antigen is undetermined. These data originate in a study of cytomegalovirus exposure and HLA in healthy donors. Study conclusions and caveats: The majority of TCR sequences were rare, yet some public TCRs appeared in many donors. Analysis performed later found around 15,000 TCR beta sequences associated with HLA alleles at 0.05 false discovery rate.

Germline V gives CDR1 SGHTA, CDR2 FQGNSA. This CDR3 spans 13 amino acids. V lost 6 bases and J 1 base, leaving 8 bases between the germline ends. Vbeta (60) and Jbeta (13) primers were used in the PCR. Assay: immunoSEQ multiplex PCR; the TCRdb copy retains only in-frame clones and omits some. The table records about 140,000 clones, about 85% of them present only once. The genes are TRBV7-2 and TRBJ2-3; perhaps TRBD2 as D (5 bases). The sequenced sample was PBMCs. This sequence originates from a female donor in good health and CMV-seronegative. As DNA, the CDR3 is TGTGCCAGCAGATATAGCGGCACAGATACGCAGTATTTT. Amino acid sequence: CASRYSGTDTQYF.